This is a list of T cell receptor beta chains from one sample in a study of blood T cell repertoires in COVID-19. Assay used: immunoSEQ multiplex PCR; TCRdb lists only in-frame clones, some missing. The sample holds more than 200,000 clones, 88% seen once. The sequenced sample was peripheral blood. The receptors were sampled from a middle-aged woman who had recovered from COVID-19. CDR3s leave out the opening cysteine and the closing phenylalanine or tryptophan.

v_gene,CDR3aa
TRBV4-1,ASSLGTKQF
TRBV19,ASSLTGGPYEQY
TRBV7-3,ASSLNANEQF
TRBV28,ASSLLGLAETQY
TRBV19,ASSPTGSGQPQH
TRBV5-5,ASSFAGQGWDEQF
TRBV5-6,ASSQQDTEAF
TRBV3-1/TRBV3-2,ASSQQAGGAGELF
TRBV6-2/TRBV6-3,ASSLWVAGDNEQF
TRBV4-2,ASSQEVTSGSYEQY
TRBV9,ASSVGAGFNYGYT
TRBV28,ASSLGTYTDTQY
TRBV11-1,ASSLYGTQNFYEQY
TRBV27,ASAFRAGSSYEQY
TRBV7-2,ASSLPGLGGEQY
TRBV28,ASSDQGPKYGYT
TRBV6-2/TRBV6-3,ASSQRLAGGSYNEQF
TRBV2,ASASDQVGPQH
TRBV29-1,SVDGGKGDSAYEQY
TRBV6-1,ASSGFSPSSYNEQF
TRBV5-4,ASSPGTGFVRTEAF
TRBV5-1,ASSLGSSGGPFNEQF
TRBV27,ASSAIAGGMRYNEQF
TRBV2,ASSGRASGTRPTSTDTQY
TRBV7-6,ASSLRIGQSASDEQF
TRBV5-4,ASSLEGGGYT
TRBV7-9,ASSPGESNEKLF
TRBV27,ASSPRGGNYGYT
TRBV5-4,ASSWGTGGAGNNSPLH
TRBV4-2,ASSQGRLSGTPANYGYT
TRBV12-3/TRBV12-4,ASSLGLAGQY
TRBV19,ASSNNWGGSYNEQF
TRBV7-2,ASSLMTGEAYGYT
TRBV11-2,ASSFYRGHEQY
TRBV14,ASSQLLQDNEQF
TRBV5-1,ASSGALAGGNYGYT
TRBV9,ASSGVPGYT
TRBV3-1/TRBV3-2,ASSLRRRGNQETQY
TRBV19,ASATTGSQSPLH
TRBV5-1,ASSLAQGASNEKLF
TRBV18,ASSPVTGGEYEQY
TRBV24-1,ATSELQGSTDTQY
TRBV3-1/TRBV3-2,ASSQVRPTTEAF
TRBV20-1,SASSIGTGTIYSNQPQH
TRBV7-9,ASSLKTGGNSPLH